The T cell receptor (beta chain) under discussion was sequenced for a study of T cell repertoires in cytomegalovirus infection (dated by TCRdb to between 2019 and 2020). Study-wide context: Donor HLA type was relevant to the analysis, as public TCR beta signatures indicated carriage of CMV infection together with the matching HLA type.

There are a few counts of this clonotype. Its cognate antigen has yet to be identified. Base qualities are not at hand, and no much larger clone is one base apart. The sample was run on an Illumina HiSeq 1500. TCRdb took the public reads, trimmed them with fastp at Q25, ran MiXCR for clone calling and kept in-frame beta chains. Rows matching on CDR3 protein sequence are summarized as one entry with the most common DNA and genes. Counted in this sample were approximately 260,000 distinct CDR3 sequences; more than 15% of them appeared once. Roughly 45% of the sample is in the top ten clones. The research as a whole found: The ex vivo response was dominated by HLA-C-restricted CMV-specific TCR beta clonotypes, which also provided the single most frequent clonotype in two of eight donors. In both this cohort and an independent approximately 350-donor cohort, the cumulative frequency of public TCR beta family members distinguished carriers of CMV infection plus the relevant HLA type.

The germline V gene provides CDR1 MDHEN and CDR2 SYDVKM. Trimming costs V 5 bases and J 2 bases, and their ends lie 17 bases apart. CDR3 length: 16 amino acids, cysteine to phenylalanine. Only the CDR3 region is kept as DNA, spanning 48 bases read in frame from base 1. Input material: CD8+ T cells from PBMCs. The sequence came from a human donor in good health (CMV status not recorded). Some clones in this sample may be carry-over from other donors' samples. The sequence links TRBV28 to TRBJ2-3; a tentative D call is TRBD2 (7 bases match). The CDR3 amino acid sequence is: CASSPAWGGYTDTQYF. The DNA sequence follows: TGTGCCAGCAGTCCTGCTTGGGGGGGCTACACAGATACGCAGTATTTT.